One T cell receptor beta chain is described in this entry. The sample is drawn from a study of blood T cell repertoires in COVID-19. The overall study: The origin of the acute and convalescent COVID-19 samples was the United States, Italy and Spain.

The table came from immunoSEQ multiplex PCR; TCRdb's copy has only in-frame clones and leaves some out. The sample records roughly 390,000 clones, about 87% being singletons. Germline CDR1 is SGHRS and CDR2 is YFSETQ. This CDR3 comprises 14 residues. J lost 4 bases, V lost 4 bases, and 6 bases had no gene match. Followed longitudinally, the Seattle patients had been enrolled during active infection. Source material: peripheral blood. The TCR sequence derives from a woman in her 30s with COVID-19, enrolled during active disease. This rearrangement joins TRBV5-1 to TRBJ2-3; 7 bases line up with TRBD1. The CDR3 reads CASSTGTVSDTQYF. The CDR3 nucleotides read TGCGCCAGCAGCACGGGGACAGTATCAGATACGCAGTATTTT.